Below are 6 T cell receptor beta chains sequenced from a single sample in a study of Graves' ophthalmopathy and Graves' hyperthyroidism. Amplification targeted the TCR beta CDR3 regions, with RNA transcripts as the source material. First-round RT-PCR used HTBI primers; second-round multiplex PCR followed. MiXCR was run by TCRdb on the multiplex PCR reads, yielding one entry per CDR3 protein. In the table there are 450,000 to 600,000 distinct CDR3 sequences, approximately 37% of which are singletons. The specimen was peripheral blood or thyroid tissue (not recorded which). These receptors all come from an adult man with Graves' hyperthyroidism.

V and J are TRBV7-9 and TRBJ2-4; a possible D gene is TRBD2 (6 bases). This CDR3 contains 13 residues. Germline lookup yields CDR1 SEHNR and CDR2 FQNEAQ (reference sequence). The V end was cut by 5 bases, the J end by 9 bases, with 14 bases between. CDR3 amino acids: CASSPEGLGIQYF. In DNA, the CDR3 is TGTGCCAGCAGCCCGGAGGGACTTGGCATTCAGTACTTC. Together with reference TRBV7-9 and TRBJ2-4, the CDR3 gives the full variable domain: DTGVSQNPRHKITKRGQNVTFRCDPISEHNRLYWYRQTLGQGPEFLTYFQNEAQLEKSRLLSDRFSAERPKGSFSTLEIQRTEQGDSAMYLCASSPEGLGIQYFGAGTRLSVL.

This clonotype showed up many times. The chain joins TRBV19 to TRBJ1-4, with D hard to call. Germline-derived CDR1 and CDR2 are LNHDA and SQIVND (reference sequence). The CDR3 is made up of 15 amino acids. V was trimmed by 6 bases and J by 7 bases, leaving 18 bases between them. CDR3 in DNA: TGTGCCAGTAGCTCCTTCGATTGGGAGGGTGAAAAACTGTTTTTT. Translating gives CASSSFDWEGEKLFF.

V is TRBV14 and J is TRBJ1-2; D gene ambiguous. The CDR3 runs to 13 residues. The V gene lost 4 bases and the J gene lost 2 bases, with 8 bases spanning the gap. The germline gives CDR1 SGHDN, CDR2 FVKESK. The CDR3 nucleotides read TGTGCCAGCAGCCCGACGAACAACTATGGCTACACCTTC. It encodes CASSPTNNYGYTF.

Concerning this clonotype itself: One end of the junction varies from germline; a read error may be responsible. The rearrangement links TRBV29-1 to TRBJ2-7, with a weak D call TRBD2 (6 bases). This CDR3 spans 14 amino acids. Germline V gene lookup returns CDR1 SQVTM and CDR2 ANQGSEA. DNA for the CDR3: TGCAGCGCAAGCCGGGACTCGACCTCCTATGAGCAGTACTTC. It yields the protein CSASRDSTSYEQYF.

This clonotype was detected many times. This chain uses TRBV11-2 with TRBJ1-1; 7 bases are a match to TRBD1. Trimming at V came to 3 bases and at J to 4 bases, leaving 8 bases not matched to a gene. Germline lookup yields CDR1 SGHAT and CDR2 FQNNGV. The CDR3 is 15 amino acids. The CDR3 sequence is CASSFNRGEGTEAFF. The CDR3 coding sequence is TGTGCCAGCAGCTTCAACAGGGGCGAGGGCACTGAAGCTTTCTTT.

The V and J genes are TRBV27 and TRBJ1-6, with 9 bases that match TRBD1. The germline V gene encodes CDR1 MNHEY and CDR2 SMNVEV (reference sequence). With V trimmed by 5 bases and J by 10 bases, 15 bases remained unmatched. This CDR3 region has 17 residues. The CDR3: CASSTHFRDRDRSPLHF. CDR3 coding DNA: TGTGCCAGCAGTACCCACTTCCGGGACAGGGATCGGTCACCCCTCCACTTT.